One and the same sample provided the 12 T cell receptor beta chains below, sequenced in a study of OX40 agonist ivuxolimab in advanced cancers. Only in-frame clones appear in the TCRdb table, and some are missing; sequencing was by immunoSEQ multiplex PCR. The sample shows 19,000 or so clones, 73% of them seen only once. Here the sequenced sample was CD4+ or CD8+ T cells sorted from blood, taken in a trial of the OX40 agonist ivuxolimab. The source is an adult with an advanced solid tumor such as melanoma, head and neck, liver or kidney cancer.

This clone was recorded at least ten times. V is TRBV7-9 and J is TRBJ1-2; D gene uncertain. Trimming took 5 bases from V and 3 from J, leaving 7 bases between them. The germline V gene encodes CDR1 SEHNR and CDR2 FQNEAQ (reference sequence). This CDR3 is 12 amino acids long. DNA of the CDR3: TGTGCCAGCAGCCACTCGGACTATGGCTACACCTTC. Its protein is CASSHSDYGYTF.

A single count supports this clone. DNA for the CDR3: TGTGCCAGCAGCTTCGAGTCCTACAATGAGCAGTTCTTC. Encoded protein: CASSFESYNEQFF. The rearrangement links TRBV7-9 to TRBJ2-1; D is ambiguous. Germline values: CDR1 SEHNR, CDR2 FQNEAQ (reference sequence). The ends were cut back, 3 bases at V and 1 base at J, with 4 bases in the middle. The CDR3 loop spans 13 amino acids.

This clone was observed a few times. V gene TRBV13 combines with J gene TRBJ1-1; no reliable D call. The V gene lost 4 bases and the J gene lost 1 base, with 4 bases spanning the gap. Germline CDR1 and CDR2: PRHDT and FYEKMQ (reference sequence). The CDR3 is 12 residues long. The CDR3 DNA follows: TGTGCCAGCAGCTATGGGAACACTGAAGCTTTCTTT. It codes for CASSYGNTEAFF.

There are a few counts of this clone. The chain links TRBV19 to TRBJ2-2; D is possibly TRBD2 (5 bases). The germline V gene encodes CDR1 LNHDA and CDR2 SQIVND (reference sequence). The V end was cut by 5 bases, the J end by 6 bases, with 13 bases between. CDR3 length: 14 amino acids. CDR3: CASSQEEWAGELFF. In DNA, the CDR3 is TGTGCCAGTAGTCAGGAGGAGTGGGCCGGGGAGCTGTTTTTT.

The V gene is TRBV15, the J gene TRBJ2-5, with D maybe TRBD2 (5 bases). Germline assignment: CDR1 LNHNV and CDR2 YYDKDF (reference sequence). The CDR3 is 15 amino acids. Trimming took 6 bases from V and 5 from J, leaving 19 bases between them. The chain's CDR3 is CATRTGRQTGETQYF. In DNA, the CDR3 is TGTGCCACCAGGACGGGCCGCCAAACGGGGGAGACCCAGTACTTC. Looking up the rest from reference TRBV15 and TRBJ2-5 gives the full variable domain: DAMVIQNPRYQVTQFGKPVTLSCSQTLNHNVMYWYQQKSSQAPKLLFHYYDKDFNNEADTPDNFQSRRPNTSFCFLDIRSPGLGDTAMYLCATRTGRQTGETQYFGPGTRLLVL.

V usage is TRBV10-3 and J usage is TRBJ2-7; weak D call: TRBD1 (6 bases). This CDR3 is built from 16 residues. CDR1 and CDR2 (germline): ENHRY, SYGVKD. Trimming removed 4 bases at V and 5 bases at J, with 21 bases between. Written as DNA, the CDR3 is TGTGCCATCAGTGGGGAATCGACAGGTAACGAGGACGAGCAGTACTTC. Its protein product is CAISGESTGNEDEQYF.

V usage is TRBV28 and J usage is TRBJ2-7; D unclear. The germline V and J ends were trimmed by 3 bases and 6 bases, with 12 bases remaining between them. The length of the CDR3 is 13 residues. Germline V gene lookup returns CDR1 MDHEN and CDR2 SYDVKM. CDR3 sequence reads: CASSFVAASEQYF. The CDR3 DNA sequence: TGTGCCAGCAGTTTCGTTGCCGCTAGCGAGCAGTACTTC.

The V and J genes are TRBV19 and TRBJ2-7, with 8 bases that match TRBD1. The germline gives CDR1 LNHDA, CDR2 SQIVND (reference sequence). CDR3 length equals 12 residues. V lost 6 bases to trimming and J lost 6 bases; unmatched junction nucleotides: 4. The CDR3 sequence is CASRQTGGEQYF. The CDR3 DNA reads TGTGCCAGTAGGCAAACAGGGGGCGAGCAGTACTTC.

The chain recombines TRBV29-1 with TRBJ2-1, with 7 bases aligning to TRBD2. V was pared by 7 bases and J by 2 bases, with 8 bases of the junction left unmatched. Per the germline V gene, CDR1 is SQVTM and CDR2 is ANQGSEA. The CDR3 length is 14 residues. CDR3 in DNA: TGCAGCGAGTCACCGGGAGGTCCCTACAATGAGCAGTTCTTC. This encodes CSESPGGPYNEQFF.

This chain joins TRBV11-1 and TRBJ2-3; D might be TRBD2 (6 bases). Germline values: CDR1 SGHAT, CDR2 FQDESV (reference sequence). The CDR3 loop spans 16 amino acids. Trimming removed 4 bases at V and 2 bases at J, with 16 bases between. CDR3 coding DNA: TGTGCCAGCAGCTCTACCGGGACTTCGTTCACAGATACGCAGTATTTT. Protein product: CASSSTGTSFTDTQYF.

V gene TRBV27 combines with J gene TRBJ1-2; D unclear. V was cut by 0 bases and J by 4 bases, with 9 bases left in between. The germline V gene encodes CDR1 MNHEY and CDR2 SMNVEV (reference sequence). This CDR3 comprises 14 residues. The CDR3 nucleotides read TGTGCCAGCAGTTTATCCCCCGTCAGCTATGGCTACACCTTC. Translation: CASSLSPVSYGYTF.

The chain has TRBV9 and TRBJ2-6; D is uncertain. The germline CDR1 and CDR2 sequences are SGDLS and YYNGEE. The CDR3 runs to 16 residues. Trimming stripped 0 bases from V and 0 bases from J, with 7 bases between. This CDR3 reads CASSVVWGSGANVLTF. In DNA form, the CDR3 reads TGTGCCAGCAGCGTAGTTTGGGGCTCTGGGGCCAACGTCCTGACTTTC.